The T cell receptor beta chain described here comes from a study of blood T cell repertoires in COVID-19. Sequencing was performed with immunoSEQ multiplex PCR; in TCRdb, only in-frame clones are kept and a portion is missing. The top ten clones hold 2% to 2.5% of a sample with approximately 250,000 clones, more than 75% of them seen once. The participants were between about 18 and 90 years old and came from about two dozen US areas. Participants had their cohort set by participant-reported clinical history. This CDR3 comprises 16 residues. CDR1 is MGHRA, CDR2 YSYEKL, per germline. Trimming shortened V by 4 bases and J by 4 bases, and 19 bases separated the two germline ends.

This clonotype was sampled from a woman aged 55-70 years in a cohort exposed to, infected with or recovered from COVID-19 (not recorded which). The sample comprised PBMCs or T cells enriched from blood (not recorded which). This sequence joins TRBV4-1 and TRBJ1-2; D is undetermined. CDR3 protein: CASSRSLGGDLYGYTF. The CDR3 DNA is TGCGCCAGCAGCCGGTCCCTGGGAGGAGACCTCTATGGCTACACCTTC.